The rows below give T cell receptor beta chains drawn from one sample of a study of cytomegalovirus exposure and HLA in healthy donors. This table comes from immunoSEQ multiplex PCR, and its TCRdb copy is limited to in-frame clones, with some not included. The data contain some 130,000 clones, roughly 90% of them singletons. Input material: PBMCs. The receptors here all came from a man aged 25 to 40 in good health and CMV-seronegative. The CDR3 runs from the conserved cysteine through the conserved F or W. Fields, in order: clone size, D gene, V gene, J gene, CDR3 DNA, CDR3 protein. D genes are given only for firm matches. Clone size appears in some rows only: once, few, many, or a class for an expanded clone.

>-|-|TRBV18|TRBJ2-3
TGTGCCAGCTCACCATTCGCCCCCTCTATGTCAGATACGCAGTATTTT
CASSPFAPSMSDTQYF
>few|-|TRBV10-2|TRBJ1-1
TGCGCCAGCGGACTTAACACTGAAGCTTTCTTT
CASGLNTEAFF
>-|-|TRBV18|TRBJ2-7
TGTGCCAGCTCACCCGTGGATCTAGCCAAATACGAGCAGTACTTC
CASSPVDLAKYEQYF
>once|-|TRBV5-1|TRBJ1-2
TGCGCCAGCAGTTTAATGGACAGAGGAGGCTACACCTTC
CASSLMDRGGYTF
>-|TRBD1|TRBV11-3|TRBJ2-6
TGTGCCAGCAGCTTAGGACAGGGGTACGGGGCCAACGTCCTGACTTTC
CASSLGQGYGANVLTF
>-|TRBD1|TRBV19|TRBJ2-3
TGTGCCAGTAGTATAAACCCGGGACAGGGGGCCACGCAGTATTTT
CASSINPGQGATQYF
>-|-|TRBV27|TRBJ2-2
TGTGCCAGCAGTTTATTTCCAGGGCCGCTCGCGAACACCGGGGAGCTGTTTTTT
CASSLFPGPLANTGELFF
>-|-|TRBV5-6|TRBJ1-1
TGTGCCAGCAGCCGTTTAGTGAGGGACACTGAAGCTTTCTTT
CASSRLVRDTEAFF
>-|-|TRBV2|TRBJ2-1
TGTGCCAGCATTGCTAATGCTGGTAGTGAGCAGTTCTTC
CASIANAGSEQFF
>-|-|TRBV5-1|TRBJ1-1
TGCGCCAGCAGCTTGGCCTCTTCGGCTAGCACTGAAGCTTTCTTT
CASSLASSASTEAFF
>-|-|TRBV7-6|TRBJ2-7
TGTGCCAGCAGCTCCCTCCCCCGGGGGAGCTCCTACGAGCAGTACTTC
CASSSLPRGSSYEQYF
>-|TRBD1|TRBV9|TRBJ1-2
TGTGCCAGCAGCGTAGGCTCCGCCGGGACAGGGGATGCCTATGGCTACACCTTC
CASSVGSAGTGDAYGYTF
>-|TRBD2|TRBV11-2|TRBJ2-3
TGTGCCAGCAGCTTAATCGTGGCTAGCGGGACAGATACGCAGTATTTT
CASSLIVASGTDTQYF
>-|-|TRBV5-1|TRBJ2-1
TGCGCCAGCAGCTTGTCAGCTAGCAATTACAATGAGCAGTTCTTC
CASSLSASNYNEQFF
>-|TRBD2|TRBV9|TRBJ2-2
TGTGCCAGCAGCGACCGTCCGACTAGCGGGGTCTCCGGGGAGCTGTTTTTT
CASSDRPTSGVSGELFF
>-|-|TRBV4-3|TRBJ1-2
TGCGCCAGCAGCCAAGGGTGGCAGAAAAACTATGGCTACACCTTC
CASSQGWQKNYGYTF
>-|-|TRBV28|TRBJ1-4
TGTGCCAGCAGTTTATCAGGGGCCTTAGCGGGAAAACTGTTTTTT
CASSLSGALAGKLFF
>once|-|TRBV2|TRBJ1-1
TGTGCCAGCAGTGAATTCGCCCCCAGGGGCGAAGACACTGAAGCTTTCTTT
CASSEFAPRGEDTEAFF
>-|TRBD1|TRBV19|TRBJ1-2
TGTGCCAGTAGTATCCCTGACGGCGACAGGGGGCAGGGCTACACCTTC
CASSIPDGDRGQGYTF
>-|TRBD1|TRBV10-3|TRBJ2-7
TGTGCCATCGGTGGACAGGGCGACTACGAGCAGTACTTC
CAIGGQGDYEQYF
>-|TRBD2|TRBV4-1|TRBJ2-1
TGCGCCAGCAGCCTCCTAGCGGAACCCACCTACAATGAGCAGTTCTTC
CASSLLAEPTYNEQFF
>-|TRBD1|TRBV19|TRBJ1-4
TGTGCCAGTAGTCCTCAGACAGGGCTAGGAGAAAAACTGTTTTTT
CASSPQTGLGEKLFF
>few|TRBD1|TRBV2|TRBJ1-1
TGTGCCAGCATAAGTACAGGGGGCGATACTGAAGCTTTCTTT
CASISTGGDTEAFF
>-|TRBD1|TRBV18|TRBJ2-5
TGTGCCAGCTCACCAGTCGACAGGGGAGAGACCCAGTACTTC
CASSPVDRGETQYF
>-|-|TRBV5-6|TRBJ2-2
TGTGCCAGCAGCTTGTTTTTCGGTTCGAACACCGGGGAGCTGTTTTTT
CASSLFFGSNTGELFF
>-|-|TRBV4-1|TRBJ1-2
TGCGCCAGCAGGCTGCTGGGGGGGGGAAGTAACTATGGCTACACCTTC
CASRLLGGGSNYGYTF
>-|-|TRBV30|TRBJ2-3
TGTGCCTCGGGACACTTCCGCACAGATACGCAGTATTTT
CASGHFRTDTQYF
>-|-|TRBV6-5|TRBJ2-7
TGTGCCAGCAGTTACTCGAGAGCCGGGGGCGAGCAGTACTTC
CASSYSRAGGEQYF
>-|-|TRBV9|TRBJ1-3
TGTGCCAGCAGCGGCGGAGACGCATCTTCATCTGGAAACACCATATATTTT
CASSGGDASSSGNTIYF
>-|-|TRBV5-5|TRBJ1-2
TGTGCCAGCAGCGACCGAGGACAGAACTATGGCTACACCTTC
CASSDRGQNYGYTF
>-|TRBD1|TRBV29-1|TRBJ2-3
TGCAGCGTTGATAAAAGGGGACAGGGCTCAGATACGCAGTATTTT
CSVDKRGQGSDTQYF
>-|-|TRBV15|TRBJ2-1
TGTGCCACCAGCAGAATTCAGTATGGCGGAAGGGGACAATATGAGCAGTTCTTC
CATSRIQYGGRGQYEQFF
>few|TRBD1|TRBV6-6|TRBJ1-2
TGTGCCAGCGTTGGGGGTTCCGGACAGGGGTTATATGGCTACACCTTC
CASVGGSGQGLYGYTF
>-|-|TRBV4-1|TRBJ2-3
TGCGCCAGCAGCCCCTATAGCGGAGGGATACTTACAGATACGCAGTATTTT
CASSPYSGGILTDTQYF
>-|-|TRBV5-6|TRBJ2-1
TGTGCCAGCAGCTTCACACAGCCCTCCTACAATGAGCAGTTCTTC
CASSFTQPSYNEQFF
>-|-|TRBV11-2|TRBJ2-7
TGTGCCAGCAGCTTATCGGGGGGCACTTCCTACGAGCAGTACTTC
CASSLSGGTSYEQYF
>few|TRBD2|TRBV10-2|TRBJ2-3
TGCGCCAGCAGGCTAGCGGGAGGGCCAGATACGCAGTATTTT
CASRLAGGPDTQYF
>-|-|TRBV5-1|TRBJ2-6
TGCGCCAGCAGCCCCGACACCGGGGCCAACGTCCTGACTTTC
CASSPDTGANVLTF
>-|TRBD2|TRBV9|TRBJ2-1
TGTGCCAGCAGCGTAGGGGCTAGCGGGAGGGCCGGTGAGCAGTTCTTC
CASSVGASGRAGEQFF
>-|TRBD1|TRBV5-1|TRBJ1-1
TGCGCCAGCAGCTTGGACAGACAGGGCACTGAAGCTTTCTTT
CASSLDRQGTEAFF
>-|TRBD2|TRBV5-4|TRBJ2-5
TGTGCCAGCAGCCCCCGGACTAGCGAAGAGACCCAGTACTTC
CASSPRTSEETQYF
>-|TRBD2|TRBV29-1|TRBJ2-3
TGCAGCGTGACGGGGGGTACAGATACGCAGTATTTT
CSVTGGTDTQYF
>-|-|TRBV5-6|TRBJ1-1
TGTGCCAGCCAAGACACCTCGAACACTGAAGCTTTCTTT
CASQDTSNTEAFF
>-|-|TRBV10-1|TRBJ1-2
TGCGCCAGCAGGAAGGGGCTTTATGGCTACACCTTC
CASRKGLYGYTF
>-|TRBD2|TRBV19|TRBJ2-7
TGTGCCAGTAGTATTCAGCGGGAGGGAACCTACGAGCAGTACTTC
CASSIQREGTYEQYF
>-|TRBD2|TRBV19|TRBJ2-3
TGTGCCAGTAGCCTTCGACTACTAGCGGGAATGGGCGATACGCAGTATTTT
CASSLRLLAGMGDTQYF
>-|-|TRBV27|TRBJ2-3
TGTGCCAGCAGTTTAGACAGAGACACAGATACGCAGTATTTT
CASSLDRDTDTQYF
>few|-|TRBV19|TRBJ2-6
TGTGCCAGTAGTATCGGGGGCTCTGGGGCCAACGTCCTGACTTTC
CASSIGGSGANVLTF
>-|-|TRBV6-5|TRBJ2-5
TGTGCCAGCAGTACAGGAGAGACCCAGTACTTC
CASSTGETQYF
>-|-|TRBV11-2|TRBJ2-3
TGTGCCAGTTATGGGGGGAGAACGGATACGCAGTATTTT
CASYGGRTDTQYF
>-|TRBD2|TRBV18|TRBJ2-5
TGTGCCAGCTCAGACGGGACTAGCGAAGGGGAGACCCAGTACTTC
CASSDGTSEGETQYF
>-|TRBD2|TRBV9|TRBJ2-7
TGTGCCAGCAGCGTTGGCGCGGGGGGCTCCTACGAGCAGTACTTC
CASSVGAGGSYEQYF
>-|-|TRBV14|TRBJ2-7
TGTGCCAGCAGCCCCCAGGGGGGCAGTTCCTACGAGCAGTACTTC
CASSPQGGSSYEQYF
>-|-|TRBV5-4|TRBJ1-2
TGTGCCAGCAGCTTGTCGACAGTTAACTATGGCTACACCTTC
CASSLSTVNYGYTF
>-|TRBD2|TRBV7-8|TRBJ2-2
TGTGCCAGCAGCTTAAGAGTTAGCGGGACCACCGGGGAGCTGTTTTTT
CASSLRVSGTTGELFF
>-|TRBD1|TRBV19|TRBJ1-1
TGTGCCACTCGACGGGGCAGGGGGTTCACTGAAGCTTTCTTT
CATRRGRGFTEAFF
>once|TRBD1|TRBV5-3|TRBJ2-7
TGTGCCAGAAGCCAATTCCGGACAGGGGGCAAGTACGAGCAGTACTTC
CARSQFRTGGKYEQYF